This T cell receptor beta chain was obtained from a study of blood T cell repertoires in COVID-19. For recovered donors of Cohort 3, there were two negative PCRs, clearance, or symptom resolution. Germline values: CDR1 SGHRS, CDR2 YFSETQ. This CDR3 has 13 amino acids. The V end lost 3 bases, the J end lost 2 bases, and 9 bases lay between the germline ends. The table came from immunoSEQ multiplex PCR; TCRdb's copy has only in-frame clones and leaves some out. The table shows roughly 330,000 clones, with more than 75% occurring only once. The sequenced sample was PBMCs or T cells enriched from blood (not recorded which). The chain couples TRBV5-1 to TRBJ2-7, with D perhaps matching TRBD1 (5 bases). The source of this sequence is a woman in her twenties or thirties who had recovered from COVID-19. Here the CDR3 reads CASSSDTTYEQYF. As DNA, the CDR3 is TGCGCCAGCAGCTCGGACACAACCTACGAGCAGTACTTC.